The entry below describes one T cell receptor (beta chain). Its matching antigen is unknown. Each CDR3 protein gets one entry after TCRdb re-called the reads with MiXCR. The sample shows nearly 700,000 distinct CDR3 sequences, 30% to 40% of them seen only once. This sample was taken from a study of T cell repertoires in cytomegalovirus infection. For the study at large: CMV epitopes in the study were HLA-C-restricted (recently identified) and HLA-B-restricted (well studied). Public TCR beta signatures indicated both CMV infection and matching HLA type.

Broader study findings: Summed frequency of shared TCR beta families picked out CMV carriers who also had the relevant HLA. The ex vivo response showed dominance by HLA-C-restricted CMV-specific TCR beta clonotypes.

The CDR3 runs to 13 residues. V lost 4 bases to trimming and J lost 5 bases, with 12 bases between them. Germline values: CDR1 LGHNT, CDR2 FRNRAP. V usage is TRBV12-5 and J usage is TRBJ2-7; the D gene is possibly TRBD1 (6 bases). The source material was cultured PBMCs, sampled from culture after CMV antigen stimulation. This clonotype originated in a human donor in good health (CMV status not recorded). Some clones in this sample may be carry-over from other donors' samples. Here the CDR3 reads CASGSTQGDEQYF. CDR3 coding DNA: TGTGCTAGTGGTTCAACACAGGGAGACGAGCAGTACTTC.